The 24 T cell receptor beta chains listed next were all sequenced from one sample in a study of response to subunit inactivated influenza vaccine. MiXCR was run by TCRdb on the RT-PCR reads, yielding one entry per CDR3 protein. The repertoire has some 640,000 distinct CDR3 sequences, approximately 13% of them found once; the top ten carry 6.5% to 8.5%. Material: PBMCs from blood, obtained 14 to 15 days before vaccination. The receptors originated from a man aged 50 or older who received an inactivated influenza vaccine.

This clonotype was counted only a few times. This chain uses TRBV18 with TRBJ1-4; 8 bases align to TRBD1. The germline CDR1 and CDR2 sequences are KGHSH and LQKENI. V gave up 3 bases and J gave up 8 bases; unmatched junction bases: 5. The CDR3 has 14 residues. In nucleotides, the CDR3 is TGTGCCAGCTCACCTACACAGGGGGAAGAAAAACTGTTTTTT. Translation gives CASSPTQGEEKLFF.

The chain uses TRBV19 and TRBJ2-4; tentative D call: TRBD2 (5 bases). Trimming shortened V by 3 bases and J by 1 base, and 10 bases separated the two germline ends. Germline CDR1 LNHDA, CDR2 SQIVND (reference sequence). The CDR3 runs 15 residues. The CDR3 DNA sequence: TGTGCCAGTAGTATCTCTTCGGGGGCCAAAAACATTCAGTACTTC. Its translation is CASSISSGAKNIQYF.

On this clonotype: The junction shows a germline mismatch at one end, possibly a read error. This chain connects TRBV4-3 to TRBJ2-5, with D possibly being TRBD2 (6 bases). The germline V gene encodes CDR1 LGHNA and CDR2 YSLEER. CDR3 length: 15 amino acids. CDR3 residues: CASSQELASEEAQYF. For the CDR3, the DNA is TGCGCCAGCAGCCAAGAATTGGCTAGCGAAGAGGCCCAGTACTTC.

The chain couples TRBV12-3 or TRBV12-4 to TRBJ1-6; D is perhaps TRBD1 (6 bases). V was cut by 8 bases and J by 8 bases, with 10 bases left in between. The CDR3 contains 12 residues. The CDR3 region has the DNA TGTGCCAGCGTCAAGGGGGATTCACCCCTCCACTTT. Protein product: CASVKGDSPLHF.

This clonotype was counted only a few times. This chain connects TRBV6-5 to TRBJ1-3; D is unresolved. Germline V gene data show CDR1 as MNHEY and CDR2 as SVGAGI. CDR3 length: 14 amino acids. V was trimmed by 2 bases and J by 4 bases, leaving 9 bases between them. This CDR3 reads CASSYRSGGNTIYF. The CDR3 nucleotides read TGTGCCAGCAGTTACCGGTCCGGGGGAAACACCATATATTTT.

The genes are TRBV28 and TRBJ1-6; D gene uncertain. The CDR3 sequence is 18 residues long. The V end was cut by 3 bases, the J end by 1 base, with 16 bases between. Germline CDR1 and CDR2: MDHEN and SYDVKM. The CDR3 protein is CASSFLKTKESYNSPLHF. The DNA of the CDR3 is TGTGCCAGCAGTTTCCTTAAAACGAAGGAGTCCTATAATTCACCCCTCCACTTT.

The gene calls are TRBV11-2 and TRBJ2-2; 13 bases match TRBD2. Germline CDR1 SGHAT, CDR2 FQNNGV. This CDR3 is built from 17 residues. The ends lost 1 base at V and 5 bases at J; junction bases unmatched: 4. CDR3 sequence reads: CASSLGTSGRLTGELFF. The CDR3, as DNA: TGTGCCAGCAGCTTAGGGACTAGCGGGAGATTGACCGGGGAGCTGTTTTTT.

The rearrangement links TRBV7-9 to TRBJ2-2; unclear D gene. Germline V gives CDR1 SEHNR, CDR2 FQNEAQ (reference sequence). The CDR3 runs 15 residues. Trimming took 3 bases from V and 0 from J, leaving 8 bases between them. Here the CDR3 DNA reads TGTGCCAGCAGCTTTTGGTCCTCGAACACCGGGGAGCTGTTTTTT. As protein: CASSFWSSNTGELFF.

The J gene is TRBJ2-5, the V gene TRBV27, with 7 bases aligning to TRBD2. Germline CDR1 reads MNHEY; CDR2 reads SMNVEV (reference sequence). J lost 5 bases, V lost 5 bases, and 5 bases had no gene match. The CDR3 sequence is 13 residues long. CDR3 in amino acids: CASSRTSWETQYF. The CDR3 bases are TGTGCCAGCAGTCGGACTAGTTGGGAGACCCAGTACTTC.

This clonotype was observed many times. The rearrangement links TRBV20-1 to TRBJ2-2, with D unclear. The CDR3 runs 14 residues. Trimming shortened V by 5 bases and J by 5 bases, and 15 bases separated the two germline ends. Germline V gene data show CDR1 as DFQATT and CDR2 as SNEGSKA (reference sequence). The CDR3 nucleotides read TGCAGTGCTTCCCGGGTACAGTCGACCGGGGAGCTGTTTTTT. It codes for CSASRVQSTGELFF.

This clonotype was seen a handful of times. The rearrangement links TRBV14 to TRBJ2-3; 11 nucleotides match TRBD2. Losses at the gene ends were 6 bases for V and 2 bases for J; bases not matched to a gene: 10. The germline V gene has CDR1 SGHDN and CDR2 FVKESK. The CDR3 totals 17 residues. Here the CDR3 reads CASSASGRPLPTDTQYF. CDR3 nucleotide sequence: TGTGCCAGCAGTGCTAGCGGGAGGCCGTTACCCACAGATACGCAGTATTTT.

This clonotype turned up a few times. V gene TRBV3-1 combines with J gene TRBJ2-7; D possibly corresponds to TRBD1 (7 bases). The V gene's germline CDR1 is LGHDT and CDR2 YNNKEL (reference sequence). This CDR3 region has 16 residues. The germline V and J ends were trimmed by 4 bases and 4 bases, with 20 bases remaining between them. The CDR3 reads CASSPLRGESPYEQYF. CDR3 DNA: TGTGCCAGCAGCCCCCTCAGGGGGGAGAGCCCATACGAGCAGTACTTC.

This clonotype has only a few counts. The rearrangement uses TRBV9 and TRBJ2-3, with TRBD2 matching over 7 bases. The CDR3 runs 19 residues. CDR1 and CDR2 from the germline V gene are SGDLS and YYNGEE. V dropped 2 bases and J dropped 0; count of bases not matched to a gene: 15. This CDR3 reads CASSVSLADLRRSTDTQYF. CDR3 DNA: TGTGCCAGCAGCGTGAGTCTAGCGGATTTAAGACGTAGCACAGATACGCAGTATTTT.

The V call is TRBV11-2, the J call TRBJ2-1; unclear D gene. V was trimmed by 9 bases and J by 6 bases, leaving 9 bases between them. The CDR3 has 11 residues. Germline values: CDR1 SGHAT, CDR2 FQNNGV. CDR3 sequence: CASKRGNEQFF. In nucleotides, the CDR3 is TGTGCCAGTAAACGCGGCAATGAGCAGTTCTTC.

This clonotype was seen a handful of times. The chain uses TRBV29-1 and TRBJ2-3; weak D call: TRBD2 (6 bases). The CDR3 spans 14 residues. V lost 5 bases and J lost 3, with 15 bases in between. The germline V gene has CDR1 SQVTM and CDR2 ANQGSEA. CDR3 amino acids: CSVQSGRGTDTQYF. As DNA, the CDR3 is TGCAGCGTTCAAAGCGGGCGAGGGACAGATACGCAGTATTTT.

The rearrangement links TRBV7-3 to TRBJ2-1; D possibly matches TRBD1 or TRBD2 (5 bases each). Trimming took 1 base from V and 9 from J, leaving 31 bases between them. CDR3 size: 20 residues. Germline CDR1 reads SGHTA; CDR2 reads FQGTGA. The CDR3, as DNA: TGTGCCAGCAGCTTAATGTCGGAGTTTGGGCATTCGACCGGGGCAGGTGAGCAGTTCTTC. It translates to CASSLMSEFGHSTGAGEQFF.

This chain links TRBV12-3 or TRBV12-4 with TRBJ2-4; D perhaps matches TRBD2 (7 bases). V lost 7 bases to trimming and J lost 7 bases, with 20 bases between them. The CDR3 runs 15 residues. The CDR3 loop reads CASTGGGAVVNIQYF. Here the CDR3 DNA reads TGTGCCAGCACTGGGGGGGGGGCCGTAGTGAACATTCAGTACTTC.

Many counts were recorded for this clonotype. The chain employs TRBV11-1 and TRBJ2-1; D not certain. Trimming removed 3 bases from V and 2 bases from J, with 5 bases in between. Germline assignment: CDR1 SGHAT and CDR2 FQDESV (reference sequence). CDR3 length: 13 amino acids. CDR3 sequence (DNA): TGTGCCAGCAGCTTGTCAGCCTACAATGAGCAGTTCTTC. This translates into CASSLSAYNEQFF.

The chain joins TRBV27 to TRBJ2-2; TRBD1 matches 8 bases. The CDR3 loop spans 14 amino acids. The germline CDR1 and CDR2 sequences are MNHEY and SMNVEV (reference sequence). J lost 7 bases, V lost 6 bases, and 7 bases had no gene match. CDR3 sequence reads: CASRLQGDHGELFF. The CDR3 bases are TGTGCCAGCAGATTACAGGGGGATCACGGGGAGCTGTTTTTT.

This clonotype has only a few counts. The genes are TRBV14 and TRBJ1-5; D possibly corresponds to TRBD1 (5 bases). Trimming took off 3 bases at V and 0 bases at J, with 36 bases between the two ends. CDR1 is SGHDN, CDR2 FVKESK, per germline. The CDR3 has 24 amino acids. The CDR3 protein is CASSHHEPTREGITGDNSNQPQHF. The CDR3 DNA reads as TGTGCCAGCAGCCACCACGAACCCACCAGAGAGGGGATAACGGGGGATAATAGCAATCAGCCCCAGCATTTT.

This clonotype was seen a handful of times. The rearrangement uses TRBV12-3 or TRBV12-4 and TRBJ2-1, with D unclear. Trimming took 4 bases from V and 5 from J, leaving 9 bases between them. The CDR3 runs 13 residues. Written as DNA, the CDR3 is TGTGCCAGCAGTTCCTCCTCGCACAATGAGCAGTTCTTC. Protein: CASSSSSHNEQFF.

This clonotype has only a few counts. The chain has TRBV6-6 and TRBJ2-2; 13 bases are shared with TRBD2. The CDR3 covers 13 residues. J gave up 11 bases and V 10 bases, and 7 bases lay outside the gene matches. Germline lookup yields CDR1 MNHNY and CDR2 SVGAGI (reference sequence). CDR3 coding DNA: TGTGCCACCTCCGGGACTAGCGGGATAGAGCTGTTTTTT. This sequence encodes CATSGTSGIELFF.

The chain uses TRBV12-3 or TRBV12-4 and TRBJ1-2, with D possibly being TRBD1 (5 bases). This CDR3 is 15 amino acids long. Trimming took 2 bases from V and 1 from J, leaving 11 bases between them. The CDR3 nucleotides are TGTGCCAGCAGTTTAACGGTAGGGGTTAACTATGGCTACACCTTC. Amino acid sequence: CASSLTVGVNYGYTF.

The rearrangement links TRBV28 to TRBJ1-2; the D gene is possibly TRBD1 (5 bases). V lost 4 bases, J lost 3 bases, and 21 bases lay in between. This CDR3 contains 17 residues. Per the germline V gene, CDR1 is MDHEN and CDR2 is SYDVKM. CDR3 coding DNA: TGTGCCAGCAGTTCCTATAGGCGGGGGTACGGAGACTATGGCTACACCTTC. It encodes CASSSYRRGYGDYGYTF.